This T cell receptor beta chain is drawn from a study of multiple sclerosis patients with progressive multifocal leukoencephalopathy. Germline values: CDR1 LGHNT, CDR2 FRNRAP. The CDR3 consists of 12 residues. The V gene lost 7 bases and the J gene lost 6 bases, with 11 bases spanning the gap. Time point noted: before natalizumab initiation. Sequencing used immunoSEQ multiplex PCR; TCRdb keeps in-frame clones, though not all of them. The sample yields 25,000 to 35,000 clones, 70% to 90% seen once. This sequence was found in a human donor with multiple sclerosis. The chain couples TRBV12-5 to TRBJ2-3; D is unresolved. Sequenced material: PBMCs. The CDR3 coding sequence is TGTGCTAGTGTGATCGGGCTTGATACGCAGTATTTT. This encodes CASVIGLDTQYF.